The 5 T cell receptor beta chains below all came from one sample that was sequenced in a study of response to subunit inactivated influenza vaccine. TCRdb re-called the RT-PCR reads with MiXCR, one entry per CDR3 protein. The sample carries 300,000 to 350,000 distinct CDR3 sequences, 20% to 25% recorded once. The material was PBMCs from blood, obtained approximately 20 months after vaccination. These receptors all stem from a man aged 50-75 years who received an inactivated influenza vaccine.

The V gene is TRBV20-1, the J gene TRBJ1-2; possible D gene TRBD1, 5 bases. V dropped 5 bases and J dropped 3 bases, with 10 bases sitting between them. This CDR3 is built from 12 residues. Germline loops: CDR1 DFQATT, CDR2 SNEGSKA (reference sequence). CDR3 sequence (DNA): TGCAGTGCTGTCCGGGGGGACTATGGCTACACCTTC. Its protein product is CSAVRGDYGYTF.

J is TRBJ1-2 and V is TRBV4-3; the D is unclear. CDR3 length: 14 residues. V gave up 0 bases and J gave up 10 bases, with 15 bases separating them. Germline V gene sequence: CDR1 LGHNA, CDR2 YSLEER. The CDR3 nucleotides are TGCGCCAGCAGCCAAGATAGGTCAGTAGATGACTACACCTTC. Translation: CASSQDRSVDDYTF.

The chain recombines TRBV4-2 with TRBJ1-1; no reliable D call. Trimming stripped 4 bases from V and 7 bases from J, with 10 bases between. Germline V gene lookup returns CDR1 LGHNA and CDR2 YNFKEQ. This CDR3 comprises 12 residues. This CDR3 reads CASSPYNGEAFF. The DNA of the CDR3 is TGTGCCAGCAGCCCTTACAACGGTGAAGCTTTCTTT.

The chain carries TRBV12-3 or TRBV12-4 and TRBJ1-1; 10 positions agree with TRBD1. The CDR3 runs 13 residues. The trim removed 5 bases at V and 10 bases at J, leaving 7 bases unmatched. The CDR3 nucleotides read TGTGCCAGCAGTCGGGACAGGGGTGGGGGAGCTTTCTTT. This gives the protein CASSRDRGGGAFF.

This clonotype was observed a few times. The chain employs TRBV28 and TRBJ2-7; D is uncertain. The V gene lost 3 bases and the J gene lost 1 base, with 13 bases spanning the gap. From germline, CDR1 is MDHEN and CDR2 SYDVKM. This CDR3 is built from 15 residues. The CDR3 reads CASSLRSLASYEQYF. CDR3 coding DNA: TGTGCCAGCAGTTTGAGAAGCCTGGCGTCCTACGAGCAGTACTTC.